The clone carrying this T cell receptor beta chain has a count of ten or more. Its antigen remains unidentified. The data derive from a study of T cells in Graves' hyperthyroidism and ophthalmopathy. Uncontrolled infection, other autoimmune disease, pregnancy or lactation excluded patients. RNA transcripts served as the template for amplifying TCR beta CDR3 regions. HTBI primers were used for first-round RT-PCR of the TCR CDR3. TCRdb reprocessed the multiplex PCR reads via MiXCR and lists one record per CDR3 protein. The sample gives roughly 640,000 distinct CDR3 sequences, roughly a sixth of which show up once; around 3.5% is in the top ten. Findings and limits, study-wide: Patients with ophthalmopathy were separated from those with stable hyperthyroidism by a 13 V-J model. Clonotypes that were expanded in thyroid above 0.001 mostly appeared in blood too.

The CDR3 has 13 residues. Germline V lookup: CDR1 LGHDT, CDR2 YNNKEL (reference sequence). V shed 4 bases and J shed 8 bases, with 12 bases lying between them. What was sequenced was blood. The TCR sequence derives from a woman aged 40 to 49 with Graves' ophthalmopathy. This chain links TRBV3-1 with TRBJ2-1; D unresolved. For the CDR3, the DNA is TGTGCCAGCAGCCTCCTCGAAGGTCATGAGCAGTTCTTC. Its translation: CASSLLEGHEQFF.